The following is a TCR beta chain sequence with its context. What antigen it recognizes has not been identified. No per-base quality is available; no much larger clone lies one base away. The CDR3 regions of human TCRbeta chains were analyzed by immunosequencing. As for the original processing: Repertoire TCRs were matched against a reference library of SARS-CoV-2-specific TCRs generated with the MIRA antigen-specificity platform. Breadth meant the fraction of unique TCRs that were SARS-CoV-2-associated, whereas depth meant the fraction of total T cells that were SARS-CoV-2-associated. Each spike-specific TCR was assigned to its reactive spike region and to a CD4 or CD8 class using the MIRA data. Log10-transformed breadth and depth values were compared by one-way ANOVA with Sidak's multiple comparisons tests. The source is immuneACCESS, and TCRdb retained only in-frame sequences with V and J called. Part of the clones is not carried over; for the studies checked, unresolved V genes explain less than half of this, and the remainder is unexplained. D and trimming were read from the DNA, whereas the V and J calls and clone size are those reported in that table. The sample table lists roughly 150,000 clones, about 91% of them with a count of one. Of the sample, 3% to 4% is held by the ten largest clones.

Read against the paper, the sample's time point label means: baseline before first vaccination. Read against the paper, the sample's treatment or condition label means: meningococcal conjugate vaccine given as trial control. Vaccinee samples came from UK trials COV001 and COV002, including a single-blind randomized controlled phase 2/3 trial of AZD1222 (ChAdOx1 nCoV-19) in healthy adults. For TCRbeta chain sequencing, PBMC samples were collected from trial participants at day 0 and at day 28 after the second dose. CDR1 and CDR2 are read off the germline V gene (reference sequence) as PRHDT and FYEKMQ. The CDR3 runs 15 residues from the cysteine to the phenylalanine. Only CDR3 DNA remains: 45 bases, in frame from the first base. At the junction V is shortened by 1 base and J by 7 bases; bases outside the gene matches: 5. The sample belongs to a study of T cell responses to AZD1222 COVID-19 vaccine (dated by TCRdb to the early 2020s). For the study in its entirety: A total of around 240 trial participants underwent TCR sequencing, of whom around 200 received two doses of AZD1222 and some 25 received two doses of the MenACWY control vaccine. Trial participants were enrolled by age into subgroups of 18-55, 56-69 and 70-plus years, and about 150, 27 and 61 TCR-sequenced participants, respectively, were included in these subgroups. Broader findings and caveats from the paper: Most participants were white British and females outnumbered males, and the authors suggested that clonal diversity may have been underestimated. In the small 56-69-year group, the increase in depth fell short of significance, most likely because of low power. Because no day 14 peak-response samples were available, the repertoires could be characterized only after the peak T cell response. Conclusions about previously exposed vaccinees were limited because only six AZD1222 recipients were SARS-CoV-2 seropositive at baseline. Reportedly, almost half of the unique spike-specific TCRs recognized epitopes lying outside the regions that are mutated in the B.1.351 and B.1.1.7 variants. After two AZD1222 doses, spike-specific TCR breadth and depth were significantly higher than at day 0 and than in MenACWY recipients. The vaccine-associated CD4 TCRs covered the entire spike protein, and the dominant responses fell in regions 160-218 and 743-854.

In this chain, TRBV13 is recombined with TRBJ2-1; 9 bases in the junction line up with TRBD2. The source was peripheral blood, collected on day 0 of MenACWY control vaccination. The origin of this receptor is an adult in good health. The CDR3 region has the sequence CASSLAGLADNEQFF. The DNA sequence is as follows: TGTGCCAGCAGCTTAGCGGGACTAGCCGATAATGAGCAGTTCTTC.